This T cell receptor (beta chain) is from a study of blood T cell repertoires in COVID-19. Study-level information: Sample material is recorded as cDNA or gDNA derived from T cells, B-cell-depleted T cells, or PBMCs.

Using immunoSEQ multiplex PCR, the repertoire was profiled, and TCRdb retains in-frame clones only, with some absent. The sample carries approximately 260,000 clones, 80% to 90% recorded once. V lost 2 bases, J lost 0 bases, and 17 bases lay in between. The germline gives CDR1 SGHRS, CDR2 YFSETQ. CDR3 length equals 17 residues. The receptor comes from a woman in her 70s with COVID-19, enrolled during active disease. Sequencing was carried out using peripheral blood. The genes are TRBV5-1 and TRBJ1-1; D uncertain. CDR3 amino acids: CASSLVLQLIMNTEAFF. CDR3 DNA sequence: TGCGCCAGCAGCTTAGTTTTACAGCTTATAATGAACACTGAAGCTTTCTTT.